What follows are 11 T cell receptor beta chains derived from one specimen sequenced in a study of CD8 T cells in ankylosing spondylitis. Each CDR3 protein gets one entry after TCRdb re-called the 5' RACE reads with MiXCR. The repertoire holds about 130,000 distinct CDR3 sequences, with around 8.5% as singletons. The sample consisted of blood, either unsorted or a sorted T cell fraction (not recorded which). These TCRs come from a male donor with ankylosing spondylitis or in good health (not recorded which).

This clonotype was picked up many times. The chain employs TRBV5-1 and TRBJ1-2; no firm D call. The germline V gene encodes CDR1 SGHRS and CDR2 YFSETQ. The CDR3 spans 16 residues. The germline V and J ends were trimmed by 2 bases and 4 bases, with 18 bases remaining between them. CDR3 sequence (DNA): TGCGCCAGCAGCTTATCCCCTGCGTCGGATTCCTATGGCTACACCTTC. Encoded protein: CASSLSPASDSYGYTF.

The table lists this clonotype with a few counts. The chain links TRBV7-9 to TRBJ2-1; D gene ambiguous. The CDR3 is made up of 16 amino acids. Trimming took 4 bases from V and 0 from J, leaving 13 bases between them. The germline CDR1 and CDR2 sequences are SEHNR and FQNEAQ (reference sequence). The CDR3: CASSSRVTISYNEQFF. CDR3 sequence (DNA): TGTGCCAGCAGCTCCCGTGTGACAATCTCCTACAATGAGCAGTTCTTC.

This clonotype was observed many times. The V gene is TRBV5-1, the J gene TRBJ2-3; D remains unclear. The germline gives CDR1 SGHRS, CDR2 YFSETQ. V was cut by 2 bases and J by 0 bases, with 10 bases left in between. The CDR3 contains 15 residues. The CDR3, as DNA: TGCGCCAGCAGCTTTAACGGGCCCAGCACAGATACGCAGTATTTT. It is translated as CASSFNGPSTDTQYF.

This clonotype was picked up many times. J is TRBJ2-4 and V is TRBV12-3 or TRBV12-4, with D maybe TRBD1 (5 bases). The V and J ends lost 3 bases and 0 bases respectively, with 12 bases between them. The CDR3 is 16 amino acids. DNA for the CDR3: TGTGCCAGCAGTTTTTTATCAGGGTTAGCCAAAAACATTCAGTACTTC. Translation: CASSFLSGLAKNIQYF.

The genes are TRBV7-3 and TRBJ2-3; 8 nucleotides match TRBD1. The germline gives CDR1 SGHTA, CDR2 FQGTGA. The V gene end was trimmed by 4 bases and the J gene end by 5 bases; junction bases not matched to a gene: 2. This CDR3 is 13 amino acids long. CDR3 coding DNA: TGTGCCAGCAGCTCGGACAGGGTAGATACGCAGTATTTT. Translation: CASSSDRVDTQYF.

This clonotype was observed at least ten times. V gene TRBV20-1 combines with J gene TRBJ2-1, with 13 bases aligning to TRBD2. V shed 7 bases and J 4 bases; nucleotides not matched to a gene: 4. This CDR3 region has 14 residues. Germline CDR1 and CDR2: DFQATT and SNEGSKA (reference sequence). In nucleotides, the CDR3 is TGCAGTGGTCAGACTAGCGGGAGGTACAATGAGCAGTTCTTC. Translation: CSGQTSGRYNEQFF.

This clonotype has only one observation. The chain uses TRBV5-6 and TRBJ2-3; D is perhaps TRBD1 (5 bases). CDR1 and CDR2 (germline): SGHDT, YYEEEE. The CDR3 covers 13 residues. V was shortened by 6 bases and J by 2 bases, with 10 bases between the two germline ends. The CDR3 nucleotides read TGTGCCAGCAACCGACAGCTCACAGATACGCAGTATTTT. Protein sequence: CASNRQLTDTQYF.

This clonotype was detected ten times or more. The chain uses TRBV4-1 and TRBJ1-1; tentatively, D is TRBD1 (5 bases). Germline V CDR1 and CDR2: MGHRA, YSYEKL. Trimming pared 5 bases from V and 7 bases from J, leaving 14 bases between. The CDR3 totals 13 residues. Here the CDR3 DNA reads TGCGCCAGCAGCTTCCGGGACGGCTATGAAGCTTTCTTT. Protein: CASSFRDGYEAFF.

This clonotype has a count of ten or more. The genes are TRBV10-3 and TRBJ2-5, with D tentatively TRBD2 (6 bases). The CDR3 spans 16 residues. Trimming took off 2 bases at V and 3 bases at J, with 16 bases between the two ends. CDR1 and CDR2 (germline): ENHRY, SYGVKD. The DNA for the CDR3 is TGTGCCATCAGTGAGCGGGAGTTTTACGCCGAAGAGACCCAGTACTTC. It encodes CAISEREFYAEETQYF.

In its sample, this clonotype was seen a few times. The V gene is TRBV7-3, the J gene TRBJ1-1; D remains unclear. The CDR3 loop spans 13 amino acids. Germline V gene data show CDR1 as SGHTA and CDR2 as FQGTGA. V shed 2 bases and J shed 3 bases, with 7 bases lying between them. The DNA of the CDR3 is TGTGCCAGCAGCTTAGAGTGGGACACTGAAGCTTTCTTT. Translating gives CASSLEWDTEAFF.

This chain uses TRBV20-1 with TRBJ2-1, with TRBD1 matching over 7 bases. Trimming took 7 bases from V and 6 from J; bases not matched to a gene: 6. Germline CDR1 is DFQATT and CDR2 is SNEGSKA (reference sequence). CDR3 length equals 12 residues. DNA of the CDR3: TGCAGTGAGGGGACAGCCGGCAATGAGCAGTTCTTC. Residues: CSEGTAGNEQFF.